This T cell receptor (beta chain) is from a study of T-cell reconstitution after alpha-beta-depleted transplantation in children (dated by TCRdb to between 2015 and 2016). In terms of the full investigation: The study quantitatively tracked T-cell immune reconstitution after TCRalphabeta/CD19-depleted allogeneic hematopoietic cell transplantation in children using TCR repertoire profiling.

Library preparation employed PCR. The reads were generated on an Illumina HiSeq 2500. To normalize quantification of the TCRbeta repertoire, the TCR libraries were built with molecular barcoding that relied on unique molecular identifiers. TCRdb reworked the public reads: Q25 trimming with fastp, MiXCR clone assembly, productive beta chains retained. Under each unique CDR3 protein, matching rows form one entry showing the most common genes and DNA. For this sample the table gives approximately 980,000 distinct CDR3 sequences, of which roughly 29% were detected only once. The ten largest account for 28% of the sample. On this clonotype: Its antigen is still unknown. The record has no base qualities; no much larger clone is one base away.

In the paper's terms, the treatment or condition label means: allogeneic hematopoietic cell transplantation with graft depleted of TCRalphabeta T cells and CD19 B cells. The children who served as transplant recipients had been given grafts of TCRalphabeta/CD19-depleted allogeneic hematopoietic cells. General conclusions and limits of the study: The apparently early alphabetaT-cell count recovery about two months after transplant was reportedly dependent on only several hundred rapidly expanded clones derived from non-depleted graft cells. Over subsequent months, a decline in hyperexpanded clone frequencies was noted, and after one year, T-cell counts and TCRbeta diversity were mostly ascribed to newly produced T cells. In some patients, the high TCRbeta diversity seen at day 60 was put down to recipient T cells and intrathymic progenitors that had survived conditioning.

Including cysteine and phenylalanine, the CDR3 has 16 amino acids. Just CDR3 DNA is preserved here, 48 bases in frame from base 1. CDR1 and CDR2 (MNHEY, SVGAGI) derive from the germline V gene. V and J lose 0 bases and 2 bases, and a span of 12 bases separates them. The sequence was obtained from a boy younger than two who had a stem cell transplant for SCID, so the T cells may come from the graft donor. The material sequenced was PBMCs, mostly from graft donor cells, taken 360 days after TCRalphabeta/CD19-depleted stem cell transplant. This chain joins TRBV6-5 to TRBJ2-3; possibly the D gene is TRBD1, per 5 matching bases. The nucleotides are TGTGCCAGCAGTTACTCGATCCCAGGGTCCACAGATACGCAGTATTTT. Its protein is CASSYSIPGSTDTQYF.